What follows describes a single T cell receptor (beta chain). Its antigen is not identified. This sample was included in a study of cytomegalovirus exposure and HLA in healthy donors. In the study overall: Genotyping of 400 or so donors showed that 65% to 90% belonged to the Caucasian-associated ancestry cluster.

The study, taken as a whole, reports: A later analysis showed HLA-associated TCR beta chains outstripping equally common others in clonal expansion.

The PCR ran on 60 Vbeta and 13 Jbeta primers. Here immunoSEQ multiplex PCR was the method, and the copy in TCRdb shows in-frame clones only, minus some. The table records around 59,000 clones, about 80% of them present only once. The J segment lost 6 bases and the V segment lost 4 bases, leaving 7 bases of the junction unmatched. This CDR3 is built from 15 residues. Per germline, CDR1 SGHRS and CDR2 YFSETQ. Sequencing was performed on PBMCs. This receptor was taken from a human donor in good health. This chain joins TRBV5-1 and TRBJ1-6; 7 bases are shared with TRBD1. CDR3 sequence: CASSDLTGSNSPLHF. The CDR3 DNA reads TGCGCCAGCAGCGATCTGACAGGGAGTAATTCACCCCTCCACTTT.